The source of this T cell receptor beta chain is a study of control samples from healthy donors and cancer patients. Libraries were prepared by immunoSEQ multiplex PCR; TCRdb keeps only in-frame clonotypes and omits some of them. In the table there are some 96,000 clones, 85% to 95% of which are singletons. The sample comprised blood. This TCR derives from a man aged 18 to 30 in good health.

For the CDR3, the DNA is TGCGCCAGCAGCCCCGGGGGTAGCAATCAGCCCCAGCATTTT. Translation gives CASSPGGSNQPQHF. The chain carries TRBV5-1 and TRBJ1-5; perhaps TRBD1 as D (5 bases). The germline V gene has CDR1 SGHRS and CDR2 YFSETQ. The CDR3 has 14 amino acids. Deletions cut 4 bases from V and 0 bases from J, with 8 bases between. Supplemented by reference TRBV5-1 and TRBJ1-5, the full variable domain reads KAGVTQTPRYLIKTRGQQVTLSCSPISGHRSVSWYQQTPGQGLQFLFEYFSETQRNKGNFPGRFSGRQFSNSRSEMNVSTLELGDSALYLCASSPGGSNQPQHFGDGTRLSIL.